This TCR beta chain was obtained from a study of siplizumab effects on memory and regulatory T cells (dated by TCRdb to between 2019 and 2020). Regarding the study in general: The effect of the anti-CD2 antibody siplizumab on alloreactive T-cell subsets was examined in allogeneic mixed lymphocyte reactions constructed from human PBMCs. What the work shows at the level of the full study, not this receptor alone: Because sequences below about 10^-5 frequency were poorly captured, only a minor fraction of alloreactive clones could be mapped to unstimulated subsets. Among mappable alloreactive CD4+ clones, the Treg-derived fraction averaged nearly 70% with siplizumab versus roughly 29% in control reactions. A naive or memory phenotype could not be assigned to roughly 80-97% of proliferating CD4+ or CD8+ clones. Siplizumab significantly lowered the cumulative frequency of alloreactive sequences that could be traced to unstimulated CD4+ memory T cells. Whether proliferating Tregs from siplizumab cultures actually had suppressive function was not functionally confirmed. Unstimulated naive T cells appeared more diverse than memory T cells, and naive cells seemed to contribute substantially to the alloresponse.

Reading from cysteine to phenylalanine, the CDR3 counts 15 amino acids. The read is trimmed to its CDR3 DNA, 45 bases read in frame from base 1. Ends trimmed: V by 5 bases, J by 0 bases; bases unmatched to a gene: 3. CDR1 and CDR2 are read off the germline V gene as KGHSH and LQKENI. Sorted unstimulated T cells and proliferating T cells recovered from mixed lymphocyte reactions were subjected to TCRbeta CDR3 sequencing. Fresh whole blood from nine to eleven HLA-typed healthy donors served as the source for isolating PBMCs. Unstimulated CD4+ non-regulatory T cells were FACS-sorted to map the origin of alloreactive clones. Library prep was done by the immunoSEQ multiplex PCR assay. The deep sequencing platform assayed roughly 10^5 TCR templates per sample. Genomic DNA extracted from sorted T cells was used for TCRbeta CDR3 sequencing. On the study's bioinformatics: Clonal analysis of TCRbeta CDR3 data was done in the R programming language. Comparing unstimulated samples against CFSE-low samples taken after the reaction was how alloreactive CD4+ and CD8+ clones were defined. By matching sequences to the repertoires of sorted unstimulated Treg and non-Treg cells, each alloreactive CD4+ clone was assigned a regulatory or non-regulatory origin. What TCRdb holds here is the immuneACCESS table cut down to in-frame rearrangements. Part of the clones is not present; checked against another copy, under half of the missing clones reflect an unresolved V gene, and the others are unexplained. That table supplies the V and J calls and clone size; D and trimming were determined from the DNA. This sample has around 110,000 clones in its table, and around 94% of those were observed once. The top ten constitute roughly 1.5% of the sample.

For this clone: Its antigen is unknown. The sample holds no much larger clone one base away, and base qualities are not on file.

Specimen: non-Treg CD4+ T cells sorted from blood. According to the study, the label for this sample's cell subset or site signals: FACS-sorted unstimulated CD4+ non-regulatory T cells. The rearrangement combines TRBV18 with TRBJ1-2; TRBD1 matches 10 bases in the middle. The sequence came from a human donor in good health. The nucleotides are TGTGCCAGCTCAGGGGACAGGGGAGCTAACTATGGCTACACCTTC. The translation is CASSGDRGANYGYTF. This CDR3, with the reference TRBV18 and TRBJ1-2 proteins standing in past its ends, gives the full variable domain NAGVMQNPRHLVRRRGQEARLRCSPMKGHSHVYWYRQLPEEGLKFMVYLQKENIIDESGMPKERFSAEFPKEGPSILRIQQVVRGDSAAYFCASSGDRGANYGYTFGSGTRLTVV.